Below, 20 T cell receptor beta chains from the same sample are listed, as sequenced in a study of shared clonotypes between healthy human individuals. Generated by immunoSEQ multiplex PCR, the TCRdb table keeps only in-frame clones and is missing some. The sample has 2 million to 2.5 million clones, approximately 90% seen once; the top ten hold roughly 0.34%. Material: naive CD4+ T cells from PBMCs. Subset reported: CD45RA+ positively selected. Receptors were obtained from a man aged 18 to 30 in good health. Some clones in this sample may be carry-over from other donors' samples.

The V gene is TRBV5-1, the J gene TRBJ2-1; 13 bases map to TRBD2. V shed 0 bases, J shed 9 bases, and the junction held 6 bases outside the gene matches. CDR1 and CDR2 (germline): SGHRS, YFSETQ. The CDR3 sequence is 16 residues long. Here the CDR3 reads CASSLDGLAGAIEQFF. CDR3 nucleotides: TGCGCCAGCAGCTTGGATGGACTAGCGGGAGCCATTGAGCAGTTCTTC.

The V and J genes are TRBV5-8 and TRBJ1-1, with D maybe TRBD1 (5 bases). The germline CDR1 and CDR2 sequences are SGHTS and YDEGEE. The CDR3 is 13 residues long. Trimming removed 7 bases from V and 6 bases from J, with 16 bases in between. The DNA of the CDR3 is TGTGCCAGCGGGGGGGGAAGGTCTTCTGAAGCTTTCTTT. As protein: CASGGGRSSEAFF.

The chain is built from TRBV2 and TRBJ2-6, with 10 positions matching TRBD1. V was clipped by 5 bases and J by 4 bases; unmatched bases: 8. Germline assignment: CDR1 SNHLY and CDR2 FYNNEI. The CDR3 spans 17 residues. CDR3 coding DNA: TGTGCCAGCAGTTACCGGGACAGGGGTGGAGGGGCCAACGTCCTGACTTTC. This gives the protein CASSYRDRGGGANVLTF.

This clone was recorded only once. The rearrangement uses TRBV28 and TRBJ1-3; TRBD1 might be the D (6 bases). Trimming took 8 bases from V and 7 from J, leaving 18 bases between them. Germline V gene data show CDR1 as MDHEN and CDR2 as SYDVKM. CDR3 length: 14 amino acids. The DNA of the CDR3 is TGTGCCAGCGGGGCAGGGGTGAATAGGAACACCATATATTTT. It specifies CASGAGVNRNTIYF. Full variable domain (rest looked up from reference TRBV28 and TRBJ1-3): DVKVTQSSRYLVKRTGEKVFLECVQDMDHENMFWYRQDPGLGLRLIYFSYDVKMKEKGDIPEGYSVSREKKERFSLILESASTNQTSMYLCASGAGVNRNTIYFGEGSWLTVV.

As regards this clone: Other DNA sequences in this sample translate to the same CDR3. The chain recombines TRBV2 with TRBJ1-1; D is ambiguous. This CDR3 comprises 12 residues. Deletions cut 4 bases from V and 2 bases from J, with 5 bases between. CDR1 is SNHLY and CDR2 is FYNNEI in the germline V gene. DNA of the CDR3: TGTGCCAGCAGTGGGCAAAACACTGAAGCTTTCTTT. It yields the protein CASSGQNTEAFF. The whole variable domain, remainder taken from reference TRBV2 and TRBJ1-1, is EPEVTQTPSHQVTQMGQEVILRCVPISNHLYFYWYRQILGQKVEFLVSFYNNEISEKSEIFDDQFSVERPDGSNFTLKIRSTKLEDSAMYFCASSGQNTEAFFGQGTRLTVV.

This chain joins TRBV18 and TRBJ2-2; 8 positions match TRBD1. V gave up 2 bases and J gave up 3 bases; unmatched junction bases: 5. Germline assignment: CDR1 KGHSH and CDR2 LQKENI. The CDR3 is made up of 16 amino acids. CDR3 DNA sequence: TGTGCCAGCTCACCAACTACAGGGGGGCACACCGGGGAGCTGTTTTTT. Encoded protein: CASSPTTGGHTGELFF.

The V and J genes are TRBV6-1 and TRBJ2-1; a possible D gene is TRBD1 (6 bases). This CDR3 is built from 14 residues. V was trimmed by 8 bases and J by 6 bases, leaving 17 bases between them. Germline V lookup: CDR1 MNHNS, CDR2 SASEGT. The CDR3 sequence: CASRVTGRTNEQFF. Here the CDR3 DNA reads TGTGCCAGCCGAGTCACAGGGAGAACCAATGAGCAGTTCTTC.

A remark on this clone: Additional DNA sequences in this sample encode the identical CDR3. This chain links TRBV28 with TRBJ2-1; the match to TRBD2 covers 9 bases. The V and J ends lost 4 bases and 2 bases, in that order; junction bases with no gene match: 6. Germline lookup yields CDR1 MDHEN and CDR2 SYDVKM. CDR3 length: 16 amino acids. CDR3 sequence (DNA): TGTGCCAGCAGTTCCTCAGCGGGAGGTCCCTACAATGAGCAGTTCTTC. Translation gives CASSSSAGGPYNEQFF.

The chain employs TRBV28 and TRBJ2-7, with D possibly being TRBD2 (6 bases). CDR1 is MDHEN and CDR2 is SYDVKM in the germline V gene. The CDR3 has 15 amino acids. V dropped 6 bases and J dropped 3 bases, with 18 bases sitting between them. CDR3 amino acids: CASRTPSGLNYEQYF. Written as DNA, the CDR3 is TGTGCCAGCAGAACACCCTCGGGACTGAACTACGAGCAGTACTTC.

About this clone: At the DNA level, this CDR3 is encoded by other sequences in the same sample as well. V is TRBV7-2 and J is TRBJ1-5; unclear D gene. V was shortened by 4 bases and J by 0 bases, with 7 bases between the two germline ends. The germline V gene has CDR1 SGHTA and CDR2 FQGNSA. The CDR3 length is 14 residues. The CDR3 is CASSSGLSNQPQHF. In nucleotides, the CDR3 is TGTGCCAGCAGCTCGGGCCTTAGCAATCAGCCCCAGCATTTT. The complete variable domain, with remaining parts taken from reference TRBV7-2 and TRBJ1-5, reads GAGVSQSPSNKVTEKGKDVELRCDPISGHTALYWYRQSLGQGLEFLIYFQGNSAPDKSGLPSDRFSAERTGGSVSTLTIQRTQQEDSAVYLCASSSGLSNQPQHFGDGTRLSIL.

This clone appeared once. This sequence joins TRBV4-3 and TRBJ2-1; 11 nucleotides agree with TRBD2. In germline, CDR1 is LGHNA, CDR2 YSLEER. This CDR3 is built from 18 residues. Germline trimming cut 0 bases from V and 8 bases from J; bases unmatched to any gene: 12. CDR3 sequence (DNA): TGCGCCAGCAGCCAAGAAGGTAGCGGGAGGGTTCCCCTTCATGAGCAGTTCTTC. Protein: CASSQEGSGRVPLHEQFF.

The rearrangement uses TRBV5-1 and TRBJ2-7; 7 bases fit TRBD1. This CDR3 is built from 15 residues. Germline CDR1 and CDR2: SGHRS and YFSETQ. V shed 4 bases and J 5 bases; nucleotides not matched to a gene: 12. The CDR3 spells CASSPRGLYVDEQYF. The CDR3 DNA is TGCGCCAGCAGCCCGAGGGGGCTGTATGTGGACGAGCAGTACTTC.

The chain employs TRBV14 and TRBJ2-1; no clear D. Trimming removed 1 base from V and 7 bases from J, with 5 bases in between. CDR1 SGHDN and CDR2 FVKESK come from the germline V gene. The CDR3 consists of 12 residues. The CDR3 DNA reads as TGTGCCAGCAGCCAAGGTTGGAATGAGCAGTTCTTC. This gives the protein CASSQGWNEQFF.

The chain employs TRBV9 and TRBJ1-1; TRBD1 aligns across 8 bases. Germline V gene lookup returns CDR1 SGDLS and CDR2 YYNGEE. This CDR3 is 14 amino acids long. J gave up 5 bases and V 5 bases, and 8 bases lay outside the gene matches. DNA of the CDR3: TGTGCCAGCAGTGGACAGGGAGATCATACTGAAGCTTTCTTT. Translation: CASSGQGDHTEAFF.

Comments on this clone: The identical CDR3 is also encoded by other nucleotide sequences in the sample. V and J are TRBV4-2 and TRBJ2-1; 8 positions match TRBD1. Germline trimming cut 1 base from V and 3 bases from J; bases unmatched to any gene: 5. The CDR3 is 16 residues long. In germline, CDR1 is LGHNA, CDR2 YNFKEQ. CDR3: CASSQVAGGSYNEQFF. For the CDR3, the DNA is TGTGCCAGCAGCCAAGTAGCAGGGGGCAGCTACAATGAGCAGTTCTTC.

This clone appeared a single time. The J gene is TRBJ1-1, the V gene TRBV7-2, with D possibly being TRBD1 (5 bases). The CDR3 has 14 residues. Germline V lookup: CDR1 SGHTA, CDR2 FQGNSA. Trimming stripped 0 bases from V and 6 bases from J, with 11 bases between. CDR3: CASSLAGVSPEAFF. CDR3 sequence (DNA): TGTGCCAGCAGCTTAGCGGGGGTGAGTCCTGAAGCTTTCTTT.

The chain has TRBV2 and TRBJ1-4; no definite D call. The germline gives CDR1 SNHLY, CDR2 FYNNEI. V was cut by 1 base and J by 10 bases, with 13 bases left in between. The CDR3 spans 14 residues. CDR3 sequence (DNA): TGTGCCAGCAGTGAAGACTCCTCATATGGAAAACTGTTTTTT. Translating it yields CASSEDSSYGKLFF.

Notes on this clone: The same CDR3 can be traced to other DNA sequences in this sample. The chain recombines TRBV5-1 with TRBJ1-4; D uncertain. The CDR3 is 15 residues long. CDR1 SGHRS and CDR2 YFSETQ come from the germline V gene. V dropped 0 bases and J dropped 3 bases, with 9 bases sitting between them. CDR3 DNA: TGCGCCAGCAGCTTGGATAGGCAGCCTAATGAAAAACTGTTTTTT. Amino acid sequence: CASSLDRQPNEKLFF. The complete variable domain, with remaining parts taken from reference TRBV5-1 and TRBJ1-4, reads KAGVTQTPRYLIKTRGQQVTLSCSPISGHRSVSWYQQTPGQGLQFLFEYFSETQRNKGNFPGRFSGRQFSNSRSEMNVSTLELGDSALYLCASSLDRQPNEKLFFGSGTQLSVL.

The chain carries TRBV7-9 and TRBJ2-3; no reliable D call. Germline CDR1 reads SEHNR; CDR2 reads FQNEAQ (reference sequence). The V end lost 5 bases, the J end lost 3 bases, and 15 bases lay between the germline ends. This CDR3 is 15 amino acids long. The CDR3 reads CASSRNLGPTDTQYF. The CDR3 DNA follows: TGTGCCAGCAGCCGGAACCTCGGGCCTACAGATACGCAGTATTTT.

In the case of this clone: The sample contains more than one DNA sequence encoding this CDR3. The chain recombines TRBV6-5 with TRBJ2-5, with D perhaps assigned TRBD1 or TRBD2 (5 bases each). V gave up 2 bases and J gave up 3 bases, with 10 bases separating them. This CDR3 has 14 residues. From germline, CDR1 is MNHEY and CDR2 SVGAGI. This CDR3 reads CASSYRDGEETQYF. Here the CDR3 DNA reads TGTGCCAGCAGTTACCGGGACGGAGAAGAGACCCAGTACTTC.